Listed below are T cell receptor beta chains from one sample, sequenced in a study of long-term antiretroviral therapy in people with HIV. Clones were sequenced by immunoSEQ multiplex PCR, and TCRdb holds only the in-frame ones, with some missing. The top ten clones hold 13% of a sample with 17,000 or so clones, about four fifths of them seen once. The starting material was unsorted PBMCs, obtained 3.2 to 3.4 years after starting antiretroviral therapy. The receptors were sampled from a woman aged 40 to 50 with HIV. Both conserved end residues are part of each CDR3.

v_call	j_call	cdr3_aa
TRBV5-6	TRBJ1-3	CASSNEGGAGNTIYF
TRBV5-4	TRBJ2-5	CASHPQGMQTQYF
TRBV30	TRBJ1-5	CAWSVAAGISNQPQHF
TRBV27	TRBJ1-1	CASSSPAGANTEAFF
TRBV6-6	TRBJ1-2	CASSSAGYGYTF
TRBV10-3	TRBJ2-2	CAISPGQVNTGELFF
TRBV27	TRBJ2-3	CASSLSWASTDTQYF
TRBV14	TRBJ2-7	CASSHDAHRDEQYF
TRBV4-1	TRBJ2-5	CASSPRGQVQETQYF
TRBV6-5	TRBJ1-3	CASSYSGLGFAIYF
TRBV10-3	TRBJ2-7	CAISDYGTVLSYEQYF
TRBV29-1	TRBJ1-2	CSVEGSGGSYGYTF
TRBV10-3	TRBJ2-7	CAISEPRGGRYEQYF
TRBV5-4	TRBJ1-6	CASSLDSSTLDNSPLHF
TRBV6-5	TRBJ2-4	CASMGRLGIQYF
TRBV13	TRBJ1-2	CASSLLLSGGSGYTF
TRBV4-3	TRBJ1-2	CASSQVRTGYVYGYTF
TRBV29-1	TRBJ2-2	CSVEAGVYTGELFF
TRBV7-9	TRBJ2-7	CASSSAGSEQYF
TRBV6-5	TRBJ1-2	CASSYTRGSGYGYTF
TRBV7-9	TRBJ2-1	CASSLTDSYNEQFF
TRBV25-1	TRBJ1-6	CASSESHRINSPLHF
TRBV7-9	TRBJ2-2	CASSLQGLSTGELFF
TRBV6-6	TRBJ2-5	CASSSGRRDGTQYF
TRBV5-1	TRBJ2-5	CASSPGTSGGQEETQYF
TRBV7-9	TRBJ1-1	CASSLQGYTEAFF
TRBV29-1	TRBJ2-3	CSVHLPGLAGGRTDTQYF
TRBV7-2	TRBJ1-2	CASSPLGVRGDNYGYTF
TRBV10-3	TRBJ1-2	CAIFTSINYGYTF
TRBV11-2	TRBJ2-5	CASSLGSSGGIQETQYF
TRBV10-3	TRBJ1-2	CAISSGTGVYGYTF
TRBV27	TRBJ1-6	CASRRPGSPLHF
TRBV6-5	TRBJ2-7	CASSYAGSSYEQYF
TRBV6-4	TRBJ2-5	CASSLNTGEEETQYF
TRBV10-3	TRBJ1-2	CAISGGQPYGYTF
TRBV7-9	TRBJ1-6	CASSQDTTNSPLHF
TRBV6-6	TRBJ1-1	CASSNGGSTEAFF
TRBV7-9	TRBJ1-3	CASSLVPSSGNTIYF
TRBV5-1	TRBJ2-5	CASSLASGGETQYF
TRBV7-8	TRBJ2-4	CASSLGLAGGSNIQYF
TRBV5-1	TRBJ2-6	CASSIYPGQGTGANVLTF
TRBV27	TRBJ2-5	CASSSTGGRVSQETQYF
TRBV29-1	TRBJ2-5	CSVDWLRRETQYF
TRBV30	TRBJ1-6	CAWSTPAISSYNSPLHF
TRBV19	TRBJ1-1	CASSFPGSAAMNEAFF
TRBV25-1	TRBJ2-7	CASRASGKGTYEQYF
TRBV5-4	TRBJ2-3	CASSIPRGPSADTQYF
TRBV18	TRBJ1-6	CASSPREAAGDSPLHF
TRBV5-1	TRBJ2-7	CASSAPPAAGASSYEQYF
TRBV29-1	TRBJ1-2	CSVAGHNYGYTF
TRBV2	TRBJ2-7	CATGPGTGTSEQYF
TRBV7-9	TRBJ1-2	CASSLGGRAGGYTF
TRBV5-1	TRBJ1-4	CASSLGTSTNEKLFF
TRBV5-4	TRBJ2-1	CASTYGTFSYNEQFF